The 27 T cell receptor beta chains below come from one sample, sequenced in a study of T cell responses to AZD1222 COVID-19 vaccine. Produced via immunoSEQ multiplex PCR; TCRdb's table is partial and in-frame only. The sample lists 150,000 to 200,000 clones, just under 90% occurring once. The starting material was peripheral blood, obtained 28 days after the second dose of the MenACWY control vaccine. The receptors stem from an adult who received the MenACWY meningococcal vaccine as a control.

This chain connects TRBV6-1 to TRBJ1-5; the D is unclear. The V gene's germline CDR1 is MNHNS and CDR2 SASEGT. The CDR3 totals 12 residues. Deletions cut 3 bases from V and 5 bases from J, with 5 bases between. CDR3 protein: CASSDGDQPQHF. The CDR3 nucleotides read TGTGCCAGCAGTGATGGGGATCAGCCCCAGCATTTT.

In this sample, this clone turned up once. The rearrangement joins TRBV24-1 to TRBJ1-5, with D uncertain. With 3 bases removed from V and 4 bases from J, the gap between germline ends came to 12 bases. The CDR3 totals 15 residues. CDR1 and CDR2 from the germline V gene are KGHDR and SFDVKD. In DNA, the CDR3 is TGTGCCACCAGTGATGGGAGGTTTGGTAATCAGCCCCAGCATTTT. Residues: CATSDGRFGNQPQHF.

This clone was counted a single time. In DNA form, the CDR3 reads TGTGCCAGCAGTCCCTGGACAGGGGGCTACGAGCAGTACTTC. Its translation: CASSPWTGGYEQYF. The genes are TRBV6-2 or TRBV6-3 and TRBJ2-7, with 10 bases that match TRBD1. The CDR3 spans 14 residues. CDR1 and CDR2 from the germline V gene are MNHEY and SVGEGT. The V and J ends lost 5 bases and 3 bases, in that order; junction bases with no gene match: 4.

The V call is TRBV15, the J call TRBJ2-5; D is undetermined. Germline assignment: CDR1 LNHNV and CDR2 YYDKDF (reference sequence). Between the trimmed V and J ends, which lost 3 bases and 3 bases, there was a span of 14 bases. The CDR3 runs to 15 residues. In DNA form, the CDR3 reads TGTGCCACCAGCAGGACACTAAACACTGAAGAGACCCAGTACTTC. Its protein is CATSRTLNTEETQYF.

This chain joins TRBV29-1 and TRBJ1-3, with TRBD1 matching over 10 bases. V was clipped by 5 bases and J by 4 bases; unmatched bases: 5. The CDR3 consists of 14 residues. Germline V CDR1 and CDR2: SQVTM, ANQGSEA. The CDR3 sequence is CSVRQGATGNTIYF. In DNA, the CDR3 is TGCAGCGTTCGACAGGGGGCGACGGGAAACACCATATATTTT.

The rearrangement joins TRBV28 to TRBJ1-2, with D perhaps matching TRBD1 (6 bases). This CDR3 has 12 residues. Looked up from germline, CDR1 is MDHEN and CDR2 is SYDVKM. V lost 7 bases and J 4 bases, leaving 10 bases between the germline ends. CDR3 bases: TGTGCCAGCACGGGACACCCCTATGGCTACACCTTC. It encodes CASTGHPYGYTF.

This clone was recorded once. The same CDR3 is also encoded by other DNA sequences in this sample. CDR3 coding DNA: TGTGCCAGCAGGGGGGGCTCCTACGAGCAGTACTTC. Amino acid sequence: CASRGGSYEQYF. The chain couples TRBV25-1 to TRBJ2-7, with D possibly being TRBD2 (6 bases). CDR1 is MGHDK, CDR2 SYGVNS, per germline. V was pared by 6 bases and J by 0 bases, with 6 bases between. The CDR3 covers 12 residues.

The chain employs TRBV30 and TRBJ2-3; 7 bases are a match to TRBD2. The CDR3 has 16 amino acids. Unmatched junction bases numbered 6, after V lost 0 bases and J lost 0 bases. CDR1 GTSNPN and CDR2 SVGIG come from the germline V gene (reference sequence). CDR3 DNA: TGTGCCTGGAGTGTAGGTCCGGGGGGAAGCACAGATACGCAGTATTTT. It translates to CAWSVGPGGSTDTQYF.

The count of this clone is one. The V and J genes are TRBV5-1 and TRBJ1-1; D is possibly TRBD1 (5 bases). Trimming took 4 bases from V and 1 from J, leaving 14 bases between them. CDR1 is SGHRS and CDR2 is YFSETQ in the germline V gene. This CDR3 is 15 amino acids long. CDR3 bases: TGCGCCAGCAGCAGACGTGGGGGAGGGAACACTGAAGCTTTCTTT. This translates into CASSRRGGGNTEAFF. Filled out from reference TRBV5-1 and TRBJ1-1, the complete variable domain reads KAGVTQTPRYLIKTRGQQVTLSCSPISGHRSVSWYQQTPGQGLQFLFEYFSETQRNKGNFPGRFSGRQFSNSRSEMNVSTLELGDSALYLCASSRRGGGNTEAFFGQGTRLTVV.

The genes are TRBV3-1 (or the pseudogene TRBV3-2) and TRBJ1-1; the D is unclear. The CDR3 contains 15 residues. CDR1 LGHDT and CDR2 YNNKEL come from the germline V gene (reference sequence). V was trimmed by 1 base and J by 0 bases, leaving 9 bases between them. CDR3 sequence reads: CASSQVGLLNTEAFF. The DNA of the CDR3 is TGTGCCAGCAGCCAAGTTGGACTTCTGAACACTGAAGCTTTCTTT.

The chain couples TRBV4-1 to TRBJ2-4, with 11 bases identical to TRBD2. CDR3 length equals 18 residues. The V and J ends lost 4 bases and 4 bases, in that order; junction bases with no gene match: 12. From germline, CDR1 is MGHRA and CDR2 YSYEKL. DNA of the CDR3: TGCGCCAGCAGCCCCGGGATAGCGGGAGGGCCAGGTAAAAACATTCAGTACTTC. As protein: CASSPGIAGGPGKNIQYF.

The chain is built from TRBV18 and TRBJ2-2; TRBD1 matches 8 bases. Per the germline V gene, CDR1 is KGHSH and CDR2 is LQKENI. Trimming took 3 bases from V and 3 from J; bases not matched to a gene: 3. CDR3 length: 15 amino acids. The CDR3 region has the DNA TGTGCCAGCTCACCCCAGGGGGCTTACACCGGGGAGCTGTTTTTT. Protein product: CASSPQGAYTGELFF.

CDR3 DNA: TGTGCCAGCTCACCCCTTAAGAGTAACACCGGGGAGCTGTTTTTT. This sequence encodes CASSPLKSNTGELFF. The chain links TRBV18 to TRBJ2-2; D is ambiguous. There are 15 residues in the CDR3. Germline lookup yields CDR1 KGHSH and CDR2 LQKENI. Trimming removed 3 bases at V and 2 bases at J, with 10 bases between.

The CDR3 here is CAWSVNPGNTIYF. The CDR3 DNA follows: TGTGCCTGGAGTGTCAACCCAGGAAACACCATATATTTT. The chain recombines TRBV30 with TRBJ1-3; D is undetermined. Germline-derived CDR1 and CDR2 are GTSNPN and SVGIG (reference sequence). The length of the CDR3 is 13 residues. V was trimmed by 0 bases and J by 4 bases, leaving 7 bases between them.

The chain carries TRBV7-2 and TRBJ1-1, with unresolved D. Trimming removed 1 base from V and 3 bases from J, with 6 bases in between. This CDR3 region has 13 residues. Germline V gene data show CDR1 as SGHTA and CDR2 as FQGNSA. The CDR3 here is CASSLDRYTEAFF. The CDR3 DNA follows: TGTGCCAGCAGCTTAGACCGTTACACTGAAGCTTTCTTT.

The chain has TRBV7-2 and TRBJ1-1, with D unclear. Germline assignment: CDR1 SGHTA and CDR2 FQGNSA. V was cut by 7 bases and J by 3 bases, with 15 bases left in between. The CDR3 loop spans 14 amino acids. The CDR3 DNA reads as TGTGCCAGCACTCTGTTGAATGGGCACACTGAAGCTTTCTTT. Translated, it gives CASTLLNGHTEAFF. The full variable domain, its missing parts supplied by reference TRBV7-2 and TRBJ1-1, is GAGVSQSPSNKVTEKGKDVELRCDPISGHTALYWYRQSLGQGLEFLIYFQGNSAPDKSGLPSDRFSAERTGGSVSTLTIQRTQQEDSAVYLCASTLLNGHTEAFFGQGTRLTVV.

The rearrangement links TRBV4-3 to TRBJ2-7, with D unresolved. The V end was cut by 1 base, the J end by 3 bases, with 10 bases between. The CDR3 length is 14 residues. Germline lookup yields CDR1 LGHNA and CDR2 YSLEER. CDR3 sequence: CASSQALLHYEQYF. The DNA of the CDR3 is TGCGCCAGCAGCCAAGCTCTACTCCACTACGAGCAGTACTTC.

The V call is TRBV24-1, the J call TRBJ2-7; possibly TRBD1 or TRBD2 for D (5 bases each). The CDR3 runs to 12 residues. Germline V CDR1 and CDR2: KGHDR, SFDVKD. The germline V and J ends were trimmed by 5 bases and 6 bases, with 10 bases remaining between them. The CDR3 nucleotides are TGTGCCACCAGTGCTGAGAGGGGCGAGCAGTACTTC. Its translation is CATSAERGEQYF.

The chain uses TRBV18 and TRBJ2-7; 9 nucleotides align to TRBD1. Germline V gives CDR1 KGHSH, CDR2 LQKENI. The V segment lost 3 bases and the J segment 5 bases; nucleotides outside the gene matches: 8. There are 15 residues in the CDR3. The CDR3 sequence: CASSPYLDRGHEQYF. In DNA form, the CDR3 reads TGTGCCAGCTCACCCTATTTGGACAGGGGCCACGAGCAGTACTTC.

The V gene is TRBV2, the J gene TRBJ1-2; possible D gene TRBD1, 5 bases. The CDR3 contains 14 residues. V was clipped by 1 base and J by 4 bases, with 10 bases between them. Germline lookup yields CDR1 SNHLY and CDR2 FYNNEI. The CDR3 bases are TGTGCCAGCAGTGAAGAGTGGGGGGGCTATGGCTACACCTTC. This translates into CASSEEWGGYGYTF.

The V call is TRBV5-6, the J call TRBJ2-3; unclear D gene. V lost 4 bases and J lost 6, with 15 bases in between. The CDR3 sequence is 14 residues long. CDR1 and CDR2 (germline): SGHDT, YYEEEE. The chain's CDR3 is CASSPHPFADTQYF. The CDR3 nucleotides are TGTGCCAGCAGCCCACACCCGTTCGCGGATACGCAGTATTTT.

The rearrangement links TRBV5-6 to TRBJ1-2; 12 nucleotides align to TRBD1. The CDR3 consists of 14 residues. Germline V gene sequence: CDR1 SGHDT, CDR2 YYEEEE. The ends lost 2 bases at V and 8 bases at J; junction bases unmatched: 4. The CDR3, as DNA: TGTGCCAGCAGCTTTAGGGACAGGGGGCACGGCTACACCTTC. This encodes CASSFRDRGHGYTF. The full variable domain, completed using reference TRBV5-6 and TRBJ1-2, is DAGVTQSPTHLIKTRGQQVTLRCSPKSGHDTVSWYQQALGQGPQFIFQYYEEEERQRGNFPDRFSGHQFPNYSSELNVNALLLGDSALYLCASSFRDRGHGYTFGSGTRLTVV.

The rearrangement links TRBV7-9 to TRBJ1-2; 11 nucleotides line up with TRBD1. Germline loops: CDR1 SEHNR, CDR2 FQNEAQ (reference sequence). The CDR3 sequence is 14 residues long. Unmatched junction bases numbered 2, after V lost 1 base and J lost 7 bases. The CDR3 nucleotides read TGTGCCAGCAGCTTAGGGACAGGGGGCCGTGGCTACACCTTC. It yields the protein CASSLGTGGRGYTF.

This clone was counted a single time. The rearrangement links TRBV21-1 to TRBJ1-6; the listed D gene, TRBD1, was not tested against the DNA. TRBV21-1 is given as a pseudogene. The CDR3 is 14 residues long. The CDR3 DNA reads as TGTGCCAGCAGCAAGACAGGGATTAATTCACCCCTCCACTTT. Translated, it gives CASSKTGINSPLHF.

The rearrangement uses TRBV4-3 and TRBJ1-4; possible D gene TRBD1, 6 bases. Trimming left V 0 bases short and J 8 bases short, with 19 bases between. Germline CDR1 is LGHNA and CDR2 is YSLEER. The CDR3 loop spans 17 amino acids. CDR3 residues: CASSQEGGLGAGEKLFF. CDR3 sequence (DNA): TGCGCCAGCAGCCAAGAGGGGGGATTGGGGGCAGGGGAAAAACTGTTTTTT.

The chain recombines TRBV7-2 with TRBJ2-7; possible D gene TRBD2, 6 bases. The germline V gene encodes CDR1 SGHTA and CDR2 FQGNSA. This CDR3 spans 15 amino acids. Deletions cut 2 bases from V and 3 bases from J, with 14 bases between. CDR3 coding DNA: TGTGCCAGCAGCTTATCAGGAGGGCCCTACTACGAGCAGTACTTC. This sequence encodes CASSLSGGPYYEQYF.

V usage is TRBV6-5 and J usage is TRBJ2-7; tentatively, D is TRBD1 or TRBD2 (7 bases each). CDR3 length: 15 residues. Trimming cost V 6 bases and J 2 bases, with 17 bases left between them. Germline lookup yields CDR1 MNHEY and CDR2 SVGAGI. The CDR3 bases are TGTGCCAGCAGCCAGGCGGGGGACAGTCCCTACGAGCAGTACTTC. Its translation: CASSQAGDSPYEQYF.